This T cell receptor beta chain stems from a study of CD8 T cells in ankylosing spondylitis. Study findings and constraints: Earlier studies detected some motif variants in reactive arthritis synovial fluid and blood. Disease-linked clones bore a CD8+ phenotype, appearing relatively rarely in peripheral blood. Characteristic, it appeared, of ankylosing spondylitis blood was a TCR beta motif of several highly homologous variants.

This clonotype has a count of ten or more. The antigen is not known. Trimming left V 6 bases short and J 2 bases short, with 15 bases between. The CDR3 totals 14 residues. Germline assignment: CDR1 DFQATT and CDR2 SNEGSKA (reference sequence). Quantitative 5'-RACE with molecular barcodes generated TCR beta libraries. From the 5' RACE reads, TCRdb called clonotypes with MiXCR, one entry per CDR3 protein. The sample records approximately 110,000 distinct CDR3 sequences, approximately 25% being singletons. The TCR sequence derives from a male donor with ankylosing spondylitis. Sequencing was performed on synovial fluid, either unsorted or a sorted T cell fraction (not recorded which). The V call is TRBV20-1, the J call TRBJ2-3; D is ambiguous. The CDR3, as DNA: TGCAGTGCCCTTGGTGCCGGCCTCACAGATACGCAGTATTTT. Encoded protein: CSALGAGLTDTQYF.